The rows below give T cell receptor beta chains drawn from one sample of a study of shared clonotypes between healthy human individuals. Here immunoSEQ multiplex PCR was the method, and the copy in TCRdb shows in-frame clones only, minus some. The repertoire holds a few hundred thousand clones, around 67% seen once, with about a tenth in the top ten. Sequenced sample: memory CD4+ T cells sorted from blood. The receptor source for this set is a man aged 25 to 40 in good health. Both conserved end residues are part of each CDR3. The order of the fields is V gene, clone size, J gene, D gene, CDR3 protein, CDR3 DNA. D genes are given only for firm matches. Expanded clones are given a class, and other clones once, few, many or no size at all.

>TRBV19|.|TRBJ1-1|.
CASSIGSKLEAFF
TGTGCCAGTAGTATAGGTTCGAAGCTTGAAGCTTTCTTT
>TRBV14|.|TRBJ2-3|TRBD2
CASSQAMGLASTDTQYF
TGTGCCAGCAGCCAAGCGATGGGACTAGCTAGCACAGATACGCAGTATTTT
>TRBV7-2|.|TRBJ2-1|.
CASSPSGGRYEQFF
TGTGCCAGCAGCCCTAGTGGGGGGCGCTATGAGCAGTTCTTC
>TRBV5-1|once|TRBJ2-3|.
CASSLRGGTSADTQYF
TGCGCCAGCAGCCTCCGGGGCGGCACCTCCGCTGATACGCAGTATTTT
>TRBV5-1|.|TRBJ1-3|TRBD1
CASSLVQGARGNTIYF
TGCGCCAGCAGCTTGGTGCAGGGGGCAAGAGGAAACACCATATATTTT
>TRBV5-4|.|TRBJ1-2|TRBD1
CASSLLPGQGSFYGYTF
TGTGCCAGCAGCTTGCTACCGGGACAGGGATCCTTCTATGGCTACACCTTC
>TRBV6-5|.|TRBJ1-1|TRBD1
CASSYDRVNTEAFF
TGTGCCAGCAGTTACGACAGGGTGAACACTGAAGCTTTCTTT
>TRBV21-1|.|TRBJ2-5|.
CASSIDDRAPREHF
TGTGCCAGCAGCATTGACGACAGGGCCCCGAGGGAACACTTC
>TRBV21-1|.|TRBJ1-1|.
CASSKAAFF
TGTGCCAGCAGCAAGGCAGCTTTCTTT
>TRBV19|.|TRBJ2-1|.
CASSRTARSSYNEQFF
TGTGCCAGTAGTAGGACGGCAAGGAGCTCCTACAATGAGCAGTTCTTC
>TRBV29-1|.|TRBJ2-5|.
CSVALGPETQYF
TGCAGCGTTGCGTTGGGCCCAGAGACCCAGTACTTC
>TRBV6-6|.|TRBJ2-2|.
CAGNTESTGELFF
TGTGCCGGAAATACAGAGAGTACCGGGGAGCTGTTTTTT
>TRBV2|.|TRBJ2-7|.
CASSEGPGKYEQYF
TGTGCCAGCAGTGAAGGTCCCGGAAAGTACGAGCAGTACTTC
>TRBV27|.|TRBJ1-2|.
CASSLGKFQGGSGYTF
TGTGCCAGCAGTCTCGGGAAATTCCAGGGAGGAAGTGGCTACACCTTC
>TRBV18|.|TRBJ2-1|TRBD2
CASSPRGLAGNIDEQFF
TGTGCCAGCTCACCACGGGGGCTAGCGGGAAATATTGATGAGCAGTTCTTC
>TRBV6-1|.|TRBJ1-5|.
CASKEYNQPQHF
TGTGCCAGCAAGGAGTACAATCAGCCCCAGCATTTT
>TRBV2|.|TRBJ2-5|TRBD2
CASSQLAGGQETQYF
TGTGCCAGCAGCCAGCTAGCGGGAGGGCAAGAGACCCAGTACTTC
>TRBV19|.|TRBJ1-2|TRBD1
CASSISAGGEYGYTF
TGTGCCAGTAGTATCTCGGCAGGGGGAGAGTATGGCTACACCTTC
>TRBV5-1|.|TRBJ2-3|.
CASSLGAVMLDTQYF
TGCGCCAGCAGCTTGGGGGCGGTGATGCTAGATACGCAGTATTTT
>TRBV5-5|once|TRBJ2-7|.
CASSLRGYEQYF
TGTGCCAGCAGCTTGAGGGGCTACGAGCAGTACTTC
>TRBV5-1|.|TRBJ2-2|.
CARGSGFGDKNTGELFF
TGCGCCAGAGGATCGGGATTTGGGGACAAGAACACCGGGGAGCTGTTTTTT
>TRBV11-2|few|TRBJ2-5|.
CASSALLLKGETQYF
TGTGCCAGCAGCGCCCTTTTGCTGAAGGGCGAGACCCAGTACTTC
>TRBV10-1|once|TRBJ2-7|.
CASSEAGFYEQYF
TGCGCCAGCAGCGAGGCCGGCTTTTACGAGCAGTACTTC
>TRBV18|few|TRBJ2-1|TRBD2
CASSPSLAGAYNEQFF
TGTGCCAGCTCACCCTCACTAGCGGGGGCATACAATGAGCAGTTCTTC
>TRBV29-1|once|TRBJ1-2|.
CSVELGYPNYGYTF
TGCAGCGTTGAACTGGGGTACCCGAACTATGGCTACACCTTC
>TRBV7-6|.|TRBJ2-3|.
CASSLFAHEGDTQYF
TGTGCCAGCAGCTTATTTGCGCACGAGGGAGATACGCAGTATTTT
>TRBV2|.|TRBJ2-2|.
CASRKETNTGELFF
TGTGCCAGCAGGAAAGAGACGAACACCGGGGAGCTGTTTTTT
>TRBV5-6|.|TRBJ2-7|TRBD2
CASSRLAAPYEQYF
TGTGCCAGCAGCCGACTAGCGGCCCCCTACGAGCAGTACTTC
>TRBV19|.|TRBJ1-1|TRBD1
CASSRGGTGGDEAFF
TGTGCCAGTAGCCGGGGAGGGACAGGGGGAGATGAAGCTTTCTTT
>TRBV5-1|.|TRBJ2-1|TRBD2
CASSFQGRVGRWYNEQFF
TGCGCCAGCAGCTTTCAGGGACGGGTCGGGAGGTGGTACAATGAGCAGTTCTTC
>TRBV27|.|TRBJ2-3|.
CASSSTDTDTQYF
TGTGCCAGCAGTTCGACCGACACAGATACGCAGTATTTT
>TRBV6-6|.|TRBJ2-2|TRBD2
CASSRGSDTGELFF
TGTGCCAGCAGTCGCGGGAGTGACACCGGGGAGCTGTTTTTT
>TRBV6-6|many|TRBJ1-2|.
CASTLPEVGFSGYTF
TGTGCCAGCACGCTTCCGGAAGTTGGATTTTCTGGCTACACCTTC
>TRBV15|.|TRBJ2-1|.
CATSRVGPAYNEQFF
TGTGCCACCAGCAGGGTGGGACCGGCCTACAATGAGCAGTTCTTC
>TRBV27|.|TRBJ2-1|.
CASSLSIFGGKNNEQFF
TGTGCCAGCAGTTTATCGATTTTTGGCGGGAAGAACAATGAGCAGTTCTTC
>TRBV20-1|.|TRBJ1-1|.
CSLGEAFF
TGCAGTTTGGGCGAAGCTTTCTTT
>TRBV5-1|.|TRBJ1-2|TRBD1
CASSPNQGATGYTF
TGCGCCAGCAGCCCCAACCAGGGGGCGACTGGCTACACCTTC
>TRBV9|.|TRBJ2-3|TRBD2
CASSVEVSGRAVDTQYF
TGTGCCAGCAGCGTAGAAGTAAGCGGGAGGGCCGTGGATACGCAGTATTTT
>TRBV7-3|.|TRBJ2-3|.
CASSSAPGADTQYF
TGTGCCAGCAGCTCCGCCCCGGGTGCAGATACGCAGTATTTT
>TRBV2|once|TRBJ2-7|.
CASSQGNEQYF
TGTGCCAGCAGTCAGGGCAACGAGCAGTACTTC
>TRBV7-8|.|TRBJ1-3|.
CASSPRPGPSGNTIYF
TGTGCCAGCAGCCCAAGACCGGGACCCTCTGGAAACACCATATATTTT
>TRBV28|.|TRBJ2-1|TRBD2
CASQQGTRGRNEQFF
TGTGCCAGCCAGCAGGGGACTAGGGGCCGCAATGAGCAGTTCTTC